This T cell receptor beta chain was sequenced for a study of regulatory T cells in long-lasting Graves disease. Time point in this sample: persistent/refractory GD, antithyroid drugs over 5 years with positive TRAb. RNA from PBMCs was the source of the TCR library. Arm-PCR of CDR3 regions with iRepertoire HTBI primers generated TCR beta libraries. MiXCR was run by TCRdb on the multiplex PCR reads, yielding one entry per CDR3 protein. The sample holds about half a million distinct CDR3 sequences, less than 25% seen once. CDR1 is MNHNS, CDR2 SASEGT, per germline. Trimming left V 7 bases short and J 5 bases short, with 11 bases between. The CDR3 has 12 residues.

The specimen was peripheral blood mononuclear cells (PBMCs), collected when the disease was refractory, from a patient treated with antithyroid drugs. This TCR was recovered from a female donor with Graves disease. The chain combines TRBV6-1 with TRBJ2-5; D is perhaps TRBD1 or TRBD2 (7 bases each). The chain's CDR3 is CASTRGGETQYF. The DNA of the CDR3 is TGTGCCAGCACCAGGGGGGGGGAGACCCAGTACTTC.